Listed below are T cell receptor beta chains from one sample, sequenced in a study of blood T cell repertoires in COVID-19. Method: immunoSEQ multiplex PCR; TCRdb's copy keeps in-frame clones and lacks some. The sample consists of over 200,000 clones, approximately 90% of them appearing once. Sequencing was done on a sample of peripheral blood. These receptors all stem from a woman in her forties who had recovered from COVID-19. Both conserved end residues are part of each CDR3. D genes are given only for firm matches. Rows may omit the clone size; those that give it use once, few, many or a size class.

j_gene: TRBJ2-3
len: 15
abundance: once
v_gene: TRBV5-1
d_gene: TRBD2
CDR3nt: TGCGCCAGCAGCTGGGGACTAGCGGCCACAGATACGCAGTATTTT
CDR3aa: CASSWGLAATDTQYF

j_gene: TRBJ2-5
len: 16
abundance: NA
v_gene: TRBV3-1/TRBV3-2
d_gene: TRBD2
CDR3nt: TGTGCCAGCAGCCAGTCGTCCGGGAGGGCCTCCGAGACCCAGTACTTC
CDR3aa: CASSQSSGRASETQYF

j_gene: TRBJ1-4
len: 14
abundance: medium-sized
v_gene: TRBV25-1
d_gene: NA
CDR3nt: TGTGCCAGCAGTGAAGGCAGGGAGGTTGAAAAACTGTTTTTT
CDR3aa: CASSEGREVEKLFF

j_gene: TRBJ1-1
len: 14
abundance: once
v_gene: TRBV7-2
d_gene: TRBD1
CDR3nt: TGTGCCAGCAGCTCCAGACAGGGCCTCCCTGAAGCTTTCTTT
CDR3aa: CASSSRQGLPEAFF

j_gene: TRBJ2-3
len: 11
abundance: NA
v_gene: TRBV29-1
d_gene: NA
CDR3nt: TGCAGCGTTGGCGGTCCAGATACGCAGTATTTT
CDR3aa: CSVGGPDTQYF

j_gene: TRBJ1-3
len: 16
abundance: NA
v_gene: TRBV7-9
d_gene: NA
CDR3nt: TGTGCCAGCAGCTTAGAGGCAGGGTTGGGTGGAAACACCATATATTTT
CDR3aa: CASSLEAGLGGNTIYF

j_gene: TRBJ1-4
len: 14
abundance: once
v_gene: TRBV27
d_gene: NA
CDR3nt: TGTGCCAGCAGCCGGGGGGCCTCGAGGGAAAAACTGTTTTTT
CDR3aa: CASSRGASREKLFF

j_gene: TRBJ2-2
len: 14
abundance: NA
v_gene: TRBV5-5
d_gene: NA
CDR3nt: TGTGCCAGCAGCCGTGGCCCGAACACCGGGGAGCTGTTTTTT
CDR3aa: CASSRGPNTGELFF

j_gene: TRBJ1-6
len: 12
abundance: NA
v_gene: TRBV19
d_gene: NA
CDR3nt: TGTGCCAGTACCCGGGGTAATTCACCCCTCCACTTT
CDR3aa: CASTRGNSPLHF

j_gene: TRBJ2-3
len: 14
abundance: NA
v_gene: TRBV9
d_gene: NA
CDR3nt: TGTGCCAGCAGCGTTTTCCAGGGGTCAGATACGCAGTATTTT
CDR3aa: CASSVFQGSDTQYF

j_gene: TRBJ1-2
len: 13
abundance: NA
v_gene: TRBV13
d_gene: NA
CDR3nt: TGTGCCAGCAGCAAGGACAGCCTCTATGGCTACACCTTC
CDR3aa: CASSKDSLYGYTF

j_gene: TRBJ2-1
len: 14
abundance: NA
v_gene: TRBV5-5
d_gene: TRBD1
CDR3nt: TGTGCCAGCAGCTTTACAGGGGTGGGCAATGAGCAGTTCTTC
CDR3aa: CASSFTGVGNEQFF

j_gene: TRBJ1-2
len: 15
abundance: NA
v_gene: TRBV5-1
d_gene: NA
CDR3nt: TGCGCCAGCAGCTTGTCGGTCGGAGCAATATCCGGCTACACCTTC
CDR3aa: CASSLSVGAISGYTF

j_gene: TRBJ2-5
len: 14
abundance: NA
v_gene: TRBV29-1
d_gene: TRBD1
CDR3nt: TGCAGCGCCTCAGGGGGCGCGTCTCGCGAGACCCAGTACTTC
CDR3aa: CSASGGASRETQYF

j_gene: TRBJ2-6
len: 15
abundance: NA
v_gene: TRBV6-4
d_gene: NA
CDR3nt: TGTGCCAGCAGTGACGGGGCAGAGGGGGCCAACGTCCTGACTTTC
CDR3aa: CASSDGAEGANVLTF

j_gene: TRBJ1-2
len: 10
abundance: once
v_gene: TRBV20-1
d_gene: NA
CDR3nt: TGCAGTGCTCTGGCCTATGGCTACACCTTC
CDR3aa: CSALAYGYTF

j_gene: TRBJ2-1
len: 17
abundance: NA
v_gene: TRBV30
d_gene: TRBD1
CDR3nt: TGTGCCTGGAGGGTCCCGGGACAGGGAACTACCTACAATGAGCAGTTCTTC
CDR3aa: CAWRVPGQGTTYNEQFF

j_gene: TRBJ2-1
len: 11
abundance: NA
v_gene: TRBV12-3/TRBV12-4
d_gene: NA
CDR3nt: TGTGCCAGCAGCCCCGGGGATGAGCAGTTCTTC
CDR3aa: CASSPGDEQFF

j_gene: TRBJ1-4
len: 18
abundance: NA
v_gene: TRBV7-2
d_gene: NA
CDR3nt: TGTGCCAGCAGCTTAGGGGGGGTCCCTGGGGCAACTAATGAAAAACTGTTTTTT
CDR3aa: CASSLGGVPGATNEKLFF

j_gene: TRBJ1-1
len: 13
abundance: NA
v_gene: TRBV18
d_gene: NA
CDR3nt: TGTGCCAGCTCACAGGGACTGGACACTGAAGCTTTCTTT
CDR3aa: CASSQGLDTEAFF

j_gene: TRBJ2-2
len: 15
abundance: NA
v_gene: TRBV6-1
d_gene: NA
CDR3nt: TGTGCCAGCAGTGAAGCCCGACTCGGCGCCGGGGAGCTGTTTTTT
CDR3aa: CASSEARLGAGELFF

j_gene: TRBJ1-3
len: 12
abundance: once
v_gene: TRBV4-2
d_gene: NA
CDR3nt: TGTGCCAGCACCGAGGCGGGGAACACCATATATTTT
CDR3aa: CASTEAGNTIYF

j_gene: TRBJ1-1
len: 13
abundance: few
v_gene: TRBV18
d_gene: NA
CDR3nt: TGTGCCAGCTCAGCCCAGGAGAACACTGAAGCTTTCTTT
CDR3aa: CASSAQENTEAFF

j_gene: TRBJ2-3
len: 13
abundance: NA
v_gene: TRBV18
d_gene: NA
CDR3nt: TGTGCCAGCTCGGGGCGGGATTTGGATACGCAGTATTTT
CDR3aa: CASSGRDLDTQYF

j_gene: TRBJ2-7
len: 12
abundance: NA
v_gene: TRBV19
d_gene: NA
CDR3nt: TGTGCCAGTAGTCCCCGGACTGGCGAGCAGTACTTC
CDR3aa: CASSPRTGEQYF